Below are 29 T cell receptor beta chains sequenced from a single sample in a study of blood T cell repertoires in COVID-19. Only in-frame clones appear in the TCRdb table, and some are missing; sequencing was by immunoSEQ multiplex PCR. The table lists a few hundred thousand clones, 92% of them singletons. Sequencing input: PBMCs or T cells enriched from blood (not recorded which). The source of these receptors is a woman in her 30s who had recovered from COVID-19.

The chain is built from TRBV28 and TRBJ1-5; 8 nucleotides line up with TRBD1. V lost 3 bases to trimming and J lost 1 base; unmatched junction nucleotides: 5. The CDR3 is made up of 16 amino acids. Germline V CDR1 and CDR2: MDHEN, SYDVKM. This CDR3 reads CASSFGRGHSNQPQHF. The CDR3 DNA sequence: TGTGCCAGCAGTTTCGGCAGGGGGCACAGCAATCAGCCCCAGCATTTT.

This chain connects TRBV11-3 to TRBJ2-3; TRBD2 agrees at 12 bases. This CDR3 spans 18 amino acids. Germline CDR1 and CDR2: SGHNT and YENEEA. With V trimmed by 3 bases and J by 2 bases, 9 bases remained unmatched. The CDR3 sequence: CASSFGLAGFTFTDTQYF. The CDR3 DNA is TGTGCCAGCAGCTTTGGACTAGCGGGGTTTACTTTCACAGATACGCAGTATTTT.

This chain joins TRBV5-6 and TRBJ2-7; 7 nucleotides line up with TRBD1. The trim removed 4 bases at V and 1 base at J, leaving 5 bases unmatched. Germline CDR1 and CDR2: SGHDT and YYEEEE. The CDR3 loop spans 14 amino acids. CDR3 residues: CASSTGQSSYEQYF. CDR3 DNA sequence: TGTGCCAGCAGCACGGGACAGAGTTCCTACGAGCAGTACTTC.

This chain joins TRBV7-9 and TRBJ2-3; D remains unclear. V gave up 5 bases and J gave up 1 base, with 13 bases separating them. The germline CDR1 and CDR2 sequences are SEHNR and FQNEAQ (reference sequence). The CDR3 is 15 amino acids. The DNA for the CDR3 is TGTGCCAGCAGCGTACTGGTTTCGGGCACAGATACGCAGTATTTT. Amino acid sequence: CASSVLVSGTDTQYF.

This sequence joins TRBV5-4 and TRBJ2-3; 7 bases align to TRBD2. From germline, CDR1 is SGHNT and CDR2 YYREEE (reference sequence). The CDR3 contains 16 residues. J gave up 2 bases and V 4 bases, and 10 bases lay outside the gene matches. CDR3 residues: CASSHSFREATDTQYF. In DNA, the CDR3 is TGTGCCAGCAGCCATAGTTTCCGGGAGGCCACAGATACGCAGTATTTT.

CDR3 amino acids: CASARLVGAGELFF. DNA for the CDR3: TGTGCCAGCGCCCGGCTGGTAGGGGCCGGGGAGCTGTTTTTT. The chain recombines TRBV2 with TRBJ2-2; tentative D call: TRBD1 (5 bases). V was shortened by 8 bases and J by 6 bases, with 16 bases between the two germline ends. Germline V gene lookup returns CDR1 SNHLY and CDR2 FYNNEI. This CDR3 is built from 14 residues.

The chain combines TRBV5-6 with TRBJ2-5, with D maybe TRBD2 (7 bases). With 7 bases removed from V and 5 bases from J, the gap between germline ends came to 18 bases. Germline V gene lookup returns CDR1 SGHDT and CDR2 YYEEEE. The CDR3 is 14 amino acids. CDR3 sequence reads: CASRSWGGRETQYF. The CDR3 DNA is TGTGCCAGCCGAAGTTGGGGGGGCCGCGAGACCCAGTACTTC.

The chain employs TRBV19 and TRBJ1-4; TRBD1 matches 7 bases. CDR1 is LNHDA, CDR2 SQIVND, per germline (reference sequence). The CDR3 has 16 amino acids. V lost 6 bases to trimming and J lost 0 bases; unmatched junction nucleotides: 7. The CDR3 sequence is CASRSLDRATNEKLFF. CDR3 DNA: TGTGCCAGTAGGAGCCTCGACAGGGCAACTAATGAAAAACTGTTTTTT.

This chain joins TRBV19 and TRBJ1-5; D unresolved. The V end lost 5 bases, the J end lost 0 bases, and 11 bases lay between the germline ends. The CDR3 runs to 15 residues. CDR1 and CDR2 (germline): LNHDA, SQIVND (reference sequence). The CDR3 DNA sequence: TGTGCCAGTAGTCTGTCGGGGAATAGCAATCAGCCCCAGCATTTT. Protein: CASSLSGNSNQPQHF.

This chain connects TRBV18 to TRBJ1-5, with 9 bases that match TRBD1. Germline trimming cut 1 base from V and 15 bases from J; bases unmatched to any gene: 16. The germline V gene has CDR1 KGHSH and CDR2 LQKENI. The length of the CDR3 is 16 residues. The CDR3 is CASSPRTRDREGQRHF. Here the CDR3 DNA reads TGTGCCAGCTCACCACGGACCCGGGACAGGGAGGGGCAGCGGCATTTT.

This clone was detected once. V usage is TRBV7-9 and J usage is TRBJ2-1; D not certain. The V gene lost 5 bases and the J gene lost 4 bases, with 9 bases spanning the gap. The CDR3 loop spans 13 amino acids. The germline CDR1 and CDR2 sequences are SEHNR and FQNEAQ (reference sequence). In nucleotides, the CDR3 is TGTGCCAGCAGCCGGGTCAGATACAATGAGCAGTTCTTC. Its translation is CASSRVRYNEQFF.

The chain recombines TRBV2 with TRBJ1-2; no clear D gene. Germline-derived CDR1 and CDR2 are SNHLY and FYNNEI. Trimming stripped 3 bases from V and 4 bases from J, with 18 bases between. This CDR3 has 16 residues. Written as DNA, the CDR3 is TGTGCCAGCAGTGAGGCCCCGGGGTTTACCCTCTATGGCTACACCTTC. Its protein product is CASSEAPGFTLYGYTF.

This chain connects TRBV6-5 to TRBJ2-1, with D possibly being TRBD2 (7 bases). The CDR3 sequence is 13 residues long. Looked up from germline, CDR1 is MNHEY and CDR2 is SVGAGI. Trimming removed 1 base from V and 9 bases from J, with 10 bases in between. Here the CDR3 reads CASSYWGGPEQFF. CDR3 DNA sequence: TGTGCCAGCAGTTACTGGGGGGGCCCTGAGCAGTTCTTC.

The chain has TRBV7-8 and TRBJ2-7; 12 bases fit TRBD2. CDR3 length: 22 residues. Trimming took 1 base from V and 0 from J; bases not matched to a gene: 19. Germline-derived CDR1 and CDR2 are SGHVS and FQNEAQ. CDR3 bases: TGTGCCAGCAGCTTAGGTTTCAAAAGGTGGACTAGCGGGACTCGGAGCTCCTACGAGCAGTACTTC. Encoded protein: CASSLGFKRWTSGTRSSYEQYF. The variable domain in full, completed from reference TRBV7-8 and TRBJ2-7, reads GAGVSQSPRYKVAKRGQDVALRCDPISGHVSLFWYQQALGQGPEFLTYFQNEAQLDKSGLPSDRFFAERPEGSVSTLKIQRTQQEDSAVYLCASSLGFKRWTSGTRSSYEQYFGPGTRLTVT.

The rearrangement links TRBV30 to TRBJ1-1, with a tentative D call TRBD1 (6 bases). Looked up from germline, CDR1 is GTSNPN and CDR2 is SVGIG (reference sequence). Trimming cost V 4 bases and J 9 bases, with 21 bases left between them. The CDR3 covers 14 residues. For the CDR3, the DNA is TGTGCCTGGACCCTATGGGGGCAGGAAGAAAAAGCTTTCTTT. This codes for CAWTLWGQEEKAFF.

The CDR3: CASSAREPQHF. Written as DNA, the CDR3 is TGTGCCAGCAGTGCGAGGGAGCCCCAGCATTTT. The chain couples TRBV28 to TRBJ1-5, with no clear D. Germline-derived CDR1 and CDR2 are MDHEN and SYDVKM. Trimming stripped 5 bases from V and 8 bases from J, with 7 bases between. There are 11 residues in the CDR3.

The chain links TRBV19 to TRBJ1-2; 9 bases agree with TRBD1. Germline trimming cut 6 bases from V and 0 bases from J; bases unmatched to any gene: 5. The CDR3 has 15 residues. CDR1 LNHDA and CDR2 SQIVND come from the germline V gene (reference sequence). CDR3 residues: CASSLQGAPNYGYTF. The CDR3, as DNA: TGTGCCAGTAGCCTACAGGGGGCACCTAACTATGGCTACACCTTC.

Here the CDR3 DNA reads TGTGCCAGCAGTTGGAGGGGGACAGCCGAAAAACTGTTTTTT. This codes for CASSWRGTAEKLFF. This chain uses TRBV2 with TRBJ1-4; 7 positions agree with TRBD1. Germline-derived CDR1 and CDR2 are SNHLY and FYNNEI. The junction had 8 bases not matched to a gene; V was cut back by 5 bases and J by 8 bases. The CDR3 consists of 14 residues.

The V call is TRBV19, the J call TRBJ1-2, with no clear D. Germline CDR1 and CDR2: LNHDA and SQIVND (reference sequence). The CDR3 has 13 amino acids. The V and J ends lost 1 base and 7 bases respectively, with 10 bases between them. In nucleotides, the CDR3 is TGTGCCAGTAGTATAGTCGTCAGAGGTGGCTACACCTTC. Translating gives CASSIVVRGGYTF.

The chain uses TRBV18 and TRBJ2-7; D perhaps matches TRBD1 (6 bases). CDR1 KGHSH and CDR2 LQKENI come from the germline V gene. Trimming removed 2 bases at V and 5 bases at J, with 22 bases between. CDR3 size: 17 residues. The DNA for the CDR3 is TGTGCCAGCTCACCAGGAGTTAGTGGCAGGGGAAGGGACGAGCAGTACTTC. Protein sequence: CASSPGVSGRGRDEQYF.

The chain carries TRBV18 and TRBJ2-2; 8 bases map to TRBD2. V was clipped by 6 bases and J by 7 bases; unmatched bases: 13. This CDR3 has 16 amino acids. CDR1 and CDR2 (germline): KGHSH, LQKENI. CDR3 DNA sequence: TGTGCCAGCTCGTCCCTGTTAGCGGGACCCGGCGGGGAGCTGTTTTTT. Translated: CASSSLLAGPGGELFF.

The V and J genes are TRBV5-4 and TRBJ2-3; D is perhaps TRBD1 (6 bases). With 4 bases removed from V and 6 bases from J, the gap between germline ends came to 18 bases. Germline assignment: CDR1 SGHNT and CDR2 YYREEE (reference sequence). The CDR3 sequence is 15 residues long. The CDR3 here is CASSSPQGRADTQYF. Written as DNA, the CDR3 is TGTGCCAGCAGCAGCCCACAGGGCCGGGCGGATACGCAGTATTTT. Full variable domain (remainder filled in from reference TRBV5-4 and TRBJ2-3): ETGVTQSPTHLIKTRGQQVTLRCSSQSGHNTVSWYQQALGQGPQFIFQYYREEENGRGNFPPRFSGLQFPNYSSELNVNALELDDSALYLCASSSPQGRADTQYFGPGTRLTVL.

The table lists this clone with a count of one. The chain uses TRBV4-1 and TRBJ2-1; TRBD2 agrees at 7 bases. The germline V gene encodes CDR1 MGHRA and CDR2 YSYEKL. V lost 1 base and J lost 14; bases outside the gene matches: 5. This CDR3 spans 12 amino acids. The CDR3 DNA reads TGCGCCAGCAGCCAAGCCGGGGAGGGTAAGTTCTTC. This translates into CASSQAGEGKFF.

The CDR3 loop is CASTLDEAFF. Written as DNA, the CDR3 is TGTGCCAGCACCCTAGACGAAGCTTTCTTT. The chain couples TRBV5-4 to TRBJ1-1, with D uncertain. The CDR3 totals 10 residues. With 6 bases removed from V and 8 bases from J, the gap between germline ends came to 8 bases. CDR1 and CDR2 from the germline V gene are SGHNT and YYREEE (reference sequence).

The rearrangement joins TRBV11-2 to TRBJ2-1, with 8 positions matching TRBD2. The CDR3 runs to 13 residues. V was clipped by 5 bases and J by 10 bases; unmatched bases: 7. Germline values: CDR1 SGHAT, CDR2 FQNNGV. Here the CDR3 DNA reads TGTGCCAGCAGCCCGGGACTAGGAATAGAGCAGTTCTTC. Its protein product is CASSPGLGIEQFF.

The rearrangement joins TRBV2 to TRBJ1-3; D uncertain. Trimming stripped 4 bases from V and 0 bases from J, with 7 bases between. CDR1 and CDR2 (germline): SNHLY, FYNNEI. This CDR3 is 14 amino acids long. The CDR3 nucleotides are TGTGCCAGCAGTGGTCGCGGCTCTGGAAACACCATATATTTT. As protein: CASSGRGSGNTIYF.

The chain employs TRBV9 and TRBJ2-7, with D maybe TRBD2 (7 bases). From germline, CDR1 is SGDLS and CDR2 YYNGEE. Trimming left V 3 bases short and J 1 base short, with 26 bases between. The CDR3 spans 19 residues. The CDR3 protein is CASSANWTRGGPLSYEQYF. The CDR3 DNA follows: TGTGCCAGCAGCGCAAACTGGACTAGGGGGGGGCCCCTTTCCTACGAGCAGTACTTC.

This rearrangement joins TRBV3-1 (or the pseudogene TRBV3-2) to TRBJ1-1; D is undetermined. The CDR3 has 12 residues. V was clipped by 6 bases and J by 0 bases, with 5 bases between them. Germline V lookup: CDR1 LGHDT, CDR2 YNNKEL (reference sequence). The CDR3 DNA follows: TGTGCCAGCAGGGGAGTGAACACTGAAGCTTTCTTT. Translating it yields CASRGVNTEAFF.

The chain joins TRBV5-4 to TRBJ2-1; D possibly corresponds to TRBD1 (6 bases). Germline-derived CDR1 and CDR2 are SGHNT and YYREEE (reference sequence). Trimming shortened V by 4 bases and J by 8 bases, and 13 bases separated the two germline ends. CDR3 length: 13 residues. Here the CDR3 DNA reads TGTGCCAGCAGCCCTGGGGGCGAGGATGAGCAGTTCTTC. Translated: CASSPGGEDEQFF.